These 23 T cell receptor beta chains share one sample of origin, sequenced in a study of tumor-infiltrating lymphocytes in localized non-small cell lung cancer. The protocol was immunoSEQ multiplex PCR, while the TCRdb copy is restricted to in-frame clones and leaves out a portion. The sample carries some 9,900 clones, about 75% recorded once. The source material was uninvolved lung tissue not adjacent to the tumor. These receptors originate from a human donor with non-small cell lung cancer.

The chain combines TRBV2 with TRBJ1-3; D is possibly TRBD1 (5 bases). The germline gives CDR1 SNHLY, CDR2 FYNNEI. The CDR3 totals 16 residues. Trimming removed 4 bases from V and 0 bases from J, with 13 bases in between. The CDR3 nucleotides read TGTGCCAGCAGTGCCGAGGGGTTAATCTCTGGAAACACCATATATTTT. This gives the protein CASSAEGLISGNTIYF.

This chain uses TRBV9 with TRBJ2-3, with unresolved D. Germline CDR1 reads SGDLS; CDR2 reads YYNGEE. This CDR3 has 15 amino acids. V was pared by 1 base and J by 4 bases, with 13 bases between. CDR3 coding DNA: TGTGCCAGCAGCGTATCAAGTTCGGGCGCAGATACGCAGTATTTT. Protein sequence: CASSVSSSGADTQYF.

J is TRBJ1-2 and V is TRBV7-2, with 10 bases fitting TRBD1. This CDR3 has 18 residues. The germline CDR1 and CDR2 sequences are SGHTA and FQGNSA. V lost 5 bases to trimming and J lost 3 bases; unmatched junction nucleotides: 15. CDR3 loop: CASSPHRDRGWRDYGYTF. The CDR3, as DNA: TGTGCCAGCAGCCCCCACCGGGACAGGGGATGGCGGGACTATGGCTACACCTTC.

DNA for the CDR3: TGCGCCAGCAGCCACGACAGGGGGGGAATTAACTATGGCTACACCTTC. The encoded protein is CASSHDRGGINYGYTF. The chain uses TRBV4-1 and TRBJ1-2, with TRBD1 identical over 9 bases. The CDR3 contains 16 residues. Germline assignment: CDR1 MGHRA and CDR2 YSYEKL. The ends lost 3 bases at V and 1 base at J; junction bases unmatched: 6.

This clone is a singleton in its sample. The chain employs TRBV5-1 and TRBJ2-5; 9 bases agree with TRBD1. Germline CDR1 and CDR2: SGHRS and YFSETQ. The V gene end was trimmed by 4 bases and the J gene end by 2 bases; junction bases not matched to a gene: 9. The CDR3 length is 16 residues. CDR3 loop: CASSPEPGQGQETQYF. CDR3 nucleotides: TGCGCCAGCAGCCCGGAACCGGGACAGGGACAAGAGACCCAGTACTTC.

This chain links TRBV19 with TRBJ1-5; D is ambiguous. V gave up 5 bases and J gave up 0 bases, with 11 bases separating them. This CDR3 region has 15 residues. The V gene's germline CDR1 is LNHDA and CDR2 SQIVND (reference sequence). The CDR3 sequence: CASSLLAISNQPQHF. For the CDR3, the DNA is TGTGCCAGTAGTCTGCTCGCTATTAGCAATCAGCCCCAGCATTTT. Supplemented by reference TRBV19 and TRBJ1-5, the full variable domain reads DGGITQSPKYLFRKEGQNVTLSCEQNLNHDAMYWYRQDPGQGLRLIYYSQIVNDFQKGDIAEGYSVSREKKESFPLTVTSAQKNPTAFYLCASSLLAISNQPQHFGDGTRLSIL.

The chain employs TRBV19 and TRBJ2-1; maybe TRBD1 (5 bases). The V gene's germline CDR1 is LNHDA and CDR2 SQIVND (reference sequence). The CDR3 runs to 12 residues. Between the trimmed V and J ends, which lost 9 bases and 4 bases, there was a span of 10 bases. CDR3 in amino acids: CASRAGYNEQFF. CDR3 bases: TGTGCCAGCAGGGCCGGGTACAATGAGCAGTTCTTC.

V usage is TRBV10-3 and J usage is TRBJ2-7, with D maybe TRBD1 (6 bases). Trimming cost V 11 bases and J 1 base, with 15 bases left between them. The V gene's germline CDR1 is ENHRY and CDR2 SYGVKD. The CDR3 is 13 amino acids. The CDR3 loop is CASLDRLSYEQYF. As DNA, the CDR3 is TGTGCCTCCCTAGACAGGCTGTCCTACGAGCAGTACTTC.

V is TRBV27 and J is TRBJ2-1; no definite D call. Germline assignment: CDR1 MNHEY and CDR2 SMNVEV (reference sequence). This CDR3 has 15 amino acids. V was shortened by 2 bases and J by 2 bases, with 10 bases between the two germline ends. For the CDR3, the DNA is TGTGCCAGCAGTTTAGAGGCCTTCCCCTACAATGAGCAGTTCTTC. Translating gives CASSLEAFPYNEQFF.

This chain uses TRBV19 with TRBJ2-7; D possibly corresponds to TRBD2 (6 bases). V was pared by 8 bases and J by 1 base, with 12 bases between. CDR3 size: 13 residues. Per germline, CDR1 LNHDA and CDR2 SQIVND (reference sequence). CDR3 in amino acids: CASGARGSYEQYF. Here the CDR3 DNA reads TGTGCCAGTGGGGCGCGGGGTTCCTACGAGCAGTACTTC.

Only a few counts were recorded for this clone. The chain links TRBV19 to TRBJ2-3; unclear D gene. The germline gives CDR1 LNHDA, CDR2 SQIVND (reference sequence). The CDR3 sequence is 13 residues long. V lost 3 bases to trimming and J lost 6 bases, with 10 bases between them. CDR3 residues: CASSMGISDTQYF. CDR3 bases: TGTGCCAGTAGTATGGGGATTTCGGATACGCAGTATTTT. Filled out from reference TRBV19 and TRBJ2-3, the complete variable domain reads DGGITQSPKYLFRKEGQNVTLSCEQNLNHDAMYWYRQDPGQGLRLIYYSQIVNDFQKGDIAEGYSVSREKKESFPLTVTSAQKNPTAFYLCASSMGISDTQYFGPGTRLTVL.

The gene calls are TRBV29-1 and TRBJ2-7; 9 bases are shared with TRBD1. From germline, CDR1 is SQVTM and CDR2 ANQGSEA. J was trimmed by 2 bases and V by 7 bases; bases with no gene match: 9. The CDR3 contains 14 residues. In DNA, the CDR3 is TGCAGCGCCGTCCTGGACAGGGGCGCCTACGAGCAGTACTTC. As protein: CSAVLDRGAYEQYF.

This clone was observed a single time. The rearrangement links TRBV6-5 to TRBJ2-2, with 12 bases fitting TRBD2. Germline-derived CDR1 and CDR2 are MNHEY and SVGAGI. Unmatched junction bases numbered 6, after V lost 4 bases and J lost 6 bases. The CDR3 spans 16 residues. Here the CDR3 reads CASSFLTSGRPGELFF. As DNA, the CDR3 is TGTGCCAGCAGTTTCCTTACTAGCGGGAGGCCCGGGGAGCTGTTTTTT.

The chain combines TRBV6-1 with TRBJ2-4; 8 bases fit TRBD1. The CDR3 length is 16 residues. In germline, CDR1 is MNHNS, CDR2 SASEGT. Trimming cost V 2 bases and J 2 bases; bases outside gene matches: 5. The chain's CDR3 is CASSERQGAPKNIQYF. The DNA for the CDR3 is TGTGCCAGCAGTGAAAGGCAGGGGGCACCCAAAAACATTCAGTACTTC.

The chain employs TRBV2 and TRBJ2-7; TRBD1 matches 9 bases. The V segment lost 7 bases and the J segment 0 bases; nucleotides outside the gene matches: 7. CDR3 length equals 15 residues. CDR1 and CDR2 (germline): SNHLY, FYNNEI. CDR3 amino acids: CASKYGTGSSYEQYF. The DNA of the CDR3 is TGTGCCAGCAAGTACGGGACAGGGAGCTCCTACGAGCAGTACTTC.

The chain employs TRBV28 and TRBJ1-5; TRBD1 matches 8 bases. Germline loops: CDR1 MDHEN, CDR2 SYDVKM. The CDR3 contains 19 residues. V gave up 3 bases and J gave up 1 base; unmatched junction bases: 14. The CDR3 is CASSFRAVTTGGSNQPQHF. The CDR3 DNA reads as TGTGCCAGCAGTTTCCGGGCCGTCACAACAGGGGGGAGCAATCAGCCCCAGCATTTT.

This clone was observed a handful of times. DNA for the CDR3: TGTGCCAGCAGCCCTGGGACCTCCCAGACGGAGCCCCAGCATTTT. This sequence encodes CASSPGTSQTEPQHF. The chain carries TRBV7-9 and TRBJ1-5, with D maybe TRBD1 (5 bases). V was clipped by 5 bases and J by 8 bases, with 19 bases between them. The germline V gene has CDR1 SEHNR and CDR2 FQNEAQ (reference sequence). This CDR3 has 15 residues.

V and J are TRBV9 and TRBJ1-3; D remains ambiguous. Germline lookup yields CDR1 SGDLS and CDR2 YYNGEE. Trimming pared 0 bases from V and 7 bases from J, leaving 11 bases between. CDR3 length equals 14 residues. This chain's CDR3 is CASSVAGGGNTIYF. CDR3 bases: TGTGCCAGCAGCGTAGCAGGTGGCGGGAACACCATATATTTT.

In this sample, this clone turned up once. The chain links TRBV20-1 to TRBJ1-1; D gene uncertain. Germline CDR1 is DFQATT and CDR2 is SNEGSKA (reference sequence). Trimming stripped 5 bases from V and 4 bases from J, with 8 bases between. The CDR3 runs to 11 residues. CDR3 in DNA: TGCAGTGCTTTAGGACGCACTGAAGCTTTCTTT. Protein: CSALGRTEAFF.

CDR3 residues: CASSQGTEAFF. The DNA of the CDR3 is TGCGCCAGCAGCCAGGGTACTGAAGCTTTCTTT. The chain recombines TRBV4-1 with TRBJ1-1; D call uncertain. Germline CDR1 and CDR2: MGHRA and YSYEKL. The V gene lost 3 bases and the J gene lost 5 bases, with 4 bases spanning the gap. The CDR3 length is 11 residues.

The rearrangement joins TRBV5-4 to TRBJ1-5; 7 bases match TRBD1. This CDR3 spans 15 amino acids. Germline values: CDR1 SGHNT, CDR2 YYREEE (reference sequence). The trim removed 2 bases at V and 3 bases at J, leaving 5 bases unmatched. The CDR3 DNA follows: TGTGCCAGCAGCTTCGGAGGGGGCAACAATCAGCCCCAGCATTTT. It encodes CASSFGGGNNQPQHF. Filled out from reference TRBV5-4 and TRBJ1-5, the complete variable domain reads ETGVTQSPTHLIKTRGQQVTLRCSSQSGHNTVSWYQQALGQGPQFIFQYYREEENGRGNFPPRFSGLQFPNYSSELNVNALELDDSALYLCASSFGGGNNQPQHFGDGTRLSIL.

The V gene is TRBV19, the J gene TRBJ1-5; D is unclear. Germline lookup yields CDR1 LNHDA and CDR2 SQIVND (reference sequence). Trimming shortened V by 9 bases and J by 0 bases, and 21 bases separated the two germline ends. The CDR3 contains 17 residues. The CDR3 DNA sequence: TGTGCCAGCGAAGACTGGACGGGGTCATTTAGCAATCAGCCCCAGCATTTT. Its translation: CASEDWTGSFSNQPQHF.

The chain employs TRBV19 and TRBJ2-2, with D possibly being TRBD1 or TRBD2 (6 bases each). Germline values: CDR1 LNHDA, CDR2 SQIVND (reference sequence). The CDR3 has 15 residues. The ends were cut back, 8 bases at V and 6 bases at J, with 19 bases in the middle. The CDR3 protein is CASGLIWGAPGELFF. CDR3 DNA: TGTGCCAGTGGACTGATTTGGGGGGCGCCCGGGGAGCTGTTTTTT.